The 7 T cell receptor beta chains below come from one sample, sequenced in a study of blood T cell repertoires in COVID-19. Sequencing used immunoSEQ multiplex PCR; TCRdb keeps in-frame clones, though not all of them. The repertoire includes hundreds of thousands of clones, roughly 89% of them detected once, and 6% sits in the top ten. The sample comprised PBMCs or T cells enriched from blood (not recorded which). The receptors here all came from a middle-aged woman who had recovered from COVID-19.

The rearrangement joins TRBV5-1 to TRBJ2-7, with 14 bases lining up with TRBD2. V trimming: 4 bases; J trimming: 6 bases; junction bases outside the gene matches: 3. The CDR3 runs 14 residues. Per germline, CDR1 SGHRS and CDR2 YFSETQ. In DNA form, the CDR3 reads TGCGCCAGCAGCGCAGGGACTAGCGGGAGCGAGCAGTACTTC. Protein sequence: CASSAGTSGSEQYF.

The chain is built from TRBV2 and TRBJ2-7; a weak D match, TRBD2 (6 bases). The germline V gene has CDR1 SNHLY and CDR2 FYNNEI. Trimming removed 2 bases from V and 0 bases from J, with 14 bases in between. The CDR3 totals 16 residues. The CDR3 loop is CASSELGSGSSYEQYF. The CDR3 DNA follows: TGTGCCAGCAGTGAATTGGGTAGCGGTAGCTCCTACGAGCAGTACTTC.

This clone was observed a handful of times. This CDR3 reads CASSPTNRDYEQYF. The CDR3 DNA follows: TGTGCCAGCAGCCCTACGAACAGGGACTACGAGCAGTACTTC. V usage is TRBV7-2 and J usage is TRBJ2-7, with a tentative D call TRBD1 (6 bases). V shed 5 bases and J shed 3 bases, with 14 bases lying between them. CDR1 is SGHTA and CDR2 is FQGNSA in the germline V gene. The CDR3 sequence is 14 residues long.

V and J are TRBV7-8 and TRBJ1-1, with D maybe TRBD1 (6 bases). CDR1 is SGHVS and CDR2 is FQNEAQ in the germline V gene. The CDR3 spans 15 residues. V was clipped by 1 base and J by 5 bases, with 14 bases between them. This chain's CDR3 is CASSLGVGGWTEAFF. CDR3 sequence (DNA): TGTGCCAGCAGCTTAGGTGTAGGGGGTTGGACTGAAGCTTTCTTT. The entire variable domain, with the rest obtained from reference TRBV7-8 and TRBJ1-1, is as follows: GAGVSQSPRYKVAKRGQDVALRCDPISGHVSLFWYQQALGQGPEFLTYFQNEAQLDKSGLPSDRFFAERPEGSVSTLKIQRTQQEDSAVYLCASSLGVGGWTEAFFGQGTRLTVV.

The chain links TRBV27 to TRBJ1-3, with D unclear. This CDR3 has 15 residues. The germline V and J ends were trimmed by 2 bases and 2 bases, with 10 bases remaining between them. The V gene's germline CDR1 is MNHEY and CDR2 SMNVEV (reference sequence). CDR3 sequence reads: CASSLGLGTGNTIYF. DNA of the CDR3: TGTGCCAGCAGTTTAGGGCTGGGTACTGGAAACACCATATATTTT.

The chain is built from TRBV9 and TRBJ2-2; maybe TRBD2 (6 bases). The V and J ends lost 0 bases and 4 bases respectively, with 10 bases between them. There are 15 residues in the CDR3. The V gene's germline CDR1 is SGDLS and CDR2 YYNGEE. The CDR3 here is CASSVADYLTGELFF. CDR3 coding DNA: TGTGCCAGCAGCGTAGCGGACTATCTCACCGGGGAGCTGTTTTTT.

The V and J genes are TRBV7-9 and TRBJ1-2, with a possible D match to TRBD1 (5 bases). This CDR3 contains 13 residues. The V end lost 1 base, the J end lost 6 bases, and 9 bases lay between the germline ends. CDR1 is SEHNR and CDR2 is FQNEAQ in the germline V gene (reference sequence). CDR3 protein: CASSLGGRDGYTF. The CDR3, as DNA: TGTGCCAGCAGCTTAGGGGGCAGGGATGGCTACACCTTC.